This section outlines one T cell receptor (beta chain) sequence together with its context. These data originate in a study of PD-1 blockade in classical Hodgkin lymphoma. The CDR3 is made up of 13 amino acids. Germline V gene data show CDR1 as MNHEY and CDR2 as SMNVEV (reference sequence). V was cut by 5 bases and J by 7 bases, with 9 bases left in between. Assay used: immunoSEQ multiplex PCR; TCRdb lists only in-frame clones, some missing. The repertoire includes around 20,000 clones, 70% to 90% of them detected once, and around 14% sits in the top ten. Every single patient, without exception, relapsed after autologous stem cell transplantation, and brentuximab vedotin exposure varied.

The clonotype originates from a human donor with classical Hodgkin lymphoma. This sequence joins TRBV27 and TRBJ1-6; D uncertain. Source: peripheral blood mononuclear cells (PBMCs), taken before the second cycle of nivolumab. The CDR3 is CASSTLQNSPLHF. In DNA form, the CDR3 reads TGTGCCAGCAGTACTCTACAAAATTCACCCCTCCACTTT.